A single sample is the source of the 24 T cell receptor beta chains below, sequenced in a study of blood T cell repertoires in COVID-19. Here immunoSEQ multiplex PCR was the method, and the copy in TCRdb shows in-frame clones only, minus some. Here the sample spans about 150,000 clones, 80% to 90% being singletons. The specimen was peripheral blood. The receptor source for this set is a man between 60 and 75 years old with active or convalescent COVID-19.

On this clone itself: Distinct nucleotide sequences in the sample also encode this CDR3. This chain links TRBV28 with TRBJ1-3; tentative D call: TRBD1 (5 bases). Trimming took 4 bases from V and 0 from J, leaving 7 bases between them. The CDR3 has 14 residues. CDR1 is MDHEN, CDR2 SYDVKM, per germline. As DNA, the CDR3 is TGTGCCAGCAGTTCGGGGGGCTCTGGAAACACCATATATTTT. This encodes CASSSGGSGNTIYF.

This clone has a single count. The chain links TRBV6-6 to TRBJ1-4; D gene uncertain. Trimming left V 6 bases short and J 4 bases short, with 15 bases between. The germline V gene encodes CDR1 MNHNY and CDR2 SVGAGI (reference sequence). This CDR3 has 15 residues. The CDR3 coding sequence is TGTGCCAGCAGCAACACAGTTTTTGGTAATGAAAAACTGTTTTTT. This codes for CASSNTVFGNEKLFF.

The chain links TRBV19 to TRBJ2-3; weak D call: TRBD1 (6 bases). This CDR3 has 12 amino acids. Germline lookup yields CDR1 LNHDA and CDR2 SQIVND (reference sequence). V gave up 6 bases and J gave up 5 bases, with 9 bases separating them. CDR3 DNA sequence: TGTGCCAGTAGGACACAGGGAGATACGCAGTATTTT. This codes for CASRTQGDTQYF.

V is TRBV9 and J is TRBJ2-5, with TRBD2 matching over 8 bases. V gave up 3 bases and J gave up 5 bases; unmatched junction bases: 6. The CDR3 length is 14 residues. Looked up from germline, CDR1 is SGDLS and CDR2 is YYNGEE. The CDR3, as DNA: TGTGCCAGCAGCGCGGGGGGGCCTGGGGAGACCCAGTACTTC. This codes for CASSAGGPGETQYF.

The chain combines TRBV18 with TRBJ1-2; TRBD1 matches at 8 bases. The junction had 13 bases not matched to a gene; V was cut back by 6 bases and J by 7 bases. The germline CDR1 and CDR2 sequences are KGHSH and LQKENI. This CDR3 has 15 residues. The CDR3 reads CASSLRTGPWGGYTF. The CDR3 region has the DNA TGTGCCAGCTCGCTACGGACAGGGCCTTGGGGTGGCTACACCTTC.

A remark on this clone: The sample has other DNA sequences that encode this CDR3 too. The gene calls are TRBV7-3 and TRBJ2-1; TRBD2 aligns across 7 bases. The length of the CDR3 is 15 residues. Unmatched junction bases numbered 4, after V lost 2 bases and J lost 3 bases. Looked up from germline, CDR1 is SGHTA and CDR2 is FQGTGA. The CDR3 sequence is CASSLRVAGYNEQFF. In DNA, the CDR3 is TGTGCCAGCAGCTTACGGGTAGCGGGCTACAATGAGCAGTTCTTC.

This sequence joins TRBV6-5 and TRBJ2-5; 9 nucleotides align to TRBD2. The CDR3 is made up of 14 amino acids. Germline trimming cut 7 bases from V and 1 base from J; bases unmatched to any gene: 4. The germline V gene encodes CDR1 MNHEY and CDR2 SVGAGI. This CDR3 is CASKMTSGQETQYF. CDR3 sequence (DNA): TGTGCCAGCAAAATGACTAGCGGCCAAGAGACCCAGTACTTC.

The chain uses TRBV28 and TRBJ1-2, with a weak D call TRBD1 (5 bases). Germline assignment: CDR1 MDHEN and CDR2 SYDVKM. The CDR3 is made up of 14 amino acids. V was pared by 5 bases and J by 8 bases, with 18 bases between. CDR3 sequence: CASSAGGDVEGYTF. CDR3 DNA: TGTGCCAGCAGTGCCGGGGGGGACGTCGAGGGCTACACCTTC.

The J gene is TRBJ1-2, the V gene TRBV18; D gene uncertain. The CDR3 extends over 13 amino acids. Germline CDR1 reads KGHSH; CDR2 reads LQKENI. The V gene lost 3 bases and the J gene lost 7 bases, with 12 bases spanning the gap. In DNA, the CDR3 is TGTGCCAGCTCACCGGTAGACATGCCTGGCTACACCTTC. Residues: CASSPVDMPGYTF. Drawing the rest from reference TRBV18 and TRBJ1-2, the complete variable domain is NAGVMQNPRHLVRRRGQEARLRCSPMKGHSHVYWYRQLPEEGLKFMVYLQKENIIDESGMPKERFSAEFPKEGPSILRIQQVVRGDSAAYFCASSPVDMPGYTFGSGTRLTVV.

The chain carries TRBV4-3 and TRBJ1-6; no reliable D call. CDR3 length: 15 amino acids. Germline V CDR1 and CDR2: LGHNA, YSLEER. V lost 0 bases, J lost 7 bases, and 10 bases lay in between. The CDR3 loop is CASSQDVAGNSPLHF. The CDR3 region has the DNA TGCGCCAGCAGCCAAGATGTAGCGGGGAATTCACCCCTCCACTTT.

The rearrangement links TRBV2 to TRBJ2-7; no clear D. Per germline, CDR1 SNHLY and CDR2 FYNNEI. The V end was cut by 1 base, the J end by 2 bases, with 3 bases between. This CDR3 has 12 residues. The CDR3 is CASSEEPYEQYF. CDR3 DNA sequence: TGTGCCAGCAGTGAAGAGCCCTACGAGCAGTACTTC.

This clone appeared once. The chain combines TRBV28 with TRBJ2-5, with D tentatively TRBD1 (6 bases). In germline, CDR1 is MDHEN, CDR2 SYDVKM. The CDR3 runs 14 residues. V gave up 5 bases and J gave up 0 bases, with 10 bases separating them. CDR3 DNA: TGTGCCAGCAGTGGAAGACAGGACCAAGAGACCCAGTACTTC. It yields the protein CASSGRQDQETQYF. Full variable domain (rest looked up from reference TRBV28 and TRBJ2-5): DVKVTQSSRYLVKRTGEKVFLECVQDMDHENMFWYRQDPGLGLRLIYFSYDVKMKEKGDIPEGYSVSREKKERFSLILESASTNQTSMYLCASSGRQDQETQYFGPGTRLLVL.

The chain recombines TRBV30 with TRBJ1-1; 7 bases line up with TRBD1. This CDR3 has 14 amino acids. Germline V gives CDR1 GTSNPN, CDR2 SVGIG (reference sequence). Trimming at V came to 4 bases and at J to 7 bases, leaving 12 bases not matched to a gene. In DNA, the CDR3 is TGTGCCTGGACCCCCGGAGGGGGCTTTAGTGAAGCTTTCTTT. Residues: CAWTPGGGFSEAFF.

This sequence joins TRBV29-1 and TRBJ1-1, with a weak D call TRBD1 (6 bases). V lost 4 bases to trimming and J lost 8 bases, with 14 bases between them. Germline CDR1 is SQVTM and CDR2 is ANQGSEA. This CDR3 contains 12 residues. CDR3 residues: CSVGHNREEAFF. Here the CDR3 DNA reads TGCAGCGTTGGACACAACAGGGAAGAAGCTTTCTTT.

CDR3 DNA sequence: TGTGCCAGCAACCGACGGGACAGGGAAGAGACTAGCGGGTACTACGAGCAGTACTTC. Residues: CASNRRDREETSGYYEQYF. The chain links TRBV2 to TRBJ2-7; possibly TRBD2 for D (10 bases). The CDR3 extends over 19 amino acids. The V end lost 7 bases, the J end lost 3 bases, and 31 bases lay between the germline ends. Germline V gives CDR1 SNHLY, CDR2 FYNNEI.

The rearrangement joins TRBV12-1 to TRBJ1-5; the D call of TRBD1 is as the table states it, not checked on the DNA. TRBV12-1 is annotated as a pseudogene. The CDR3 is made up of 17 amino acids. The CDR3 sequence is CASTPGTASASNQPQHF. Here the CDR3 DNA reads TGTGCCAGCACCCCCGGGACAGCAAGCGCTAGCAATCAGCCCCAGCATTTT.

This chain connects TRBV15 to TRBJ2-2; a possible D gene is TRBD2 (6 bases). Germline CDR1 is LNHNV and CDR2 is YYDKDF (reference sequence). The CDR3 consists of 16 residues. V was shortened by 3 bases and J by 5 bases, with 16 bases between the two germline ends. CDR3 bases: TGTGCCACCAGCAGGGGCCACGGGGGAGGAACCGGGGAGCTGTTTTTT. Its translation: CATSRGHGGGTGELFF.

The rearrangement links TRBV28 to TRBJ1-1, with no clear D. V lost 6 bases, J lost 4 bases, and 12 bases lay in between. The CDR3 extends over 13 amino acids. Germline CDR1 MDHEN, CDR2 SYDVKM. The CDR3: CASRRSGGTEAFF. CDR3 DNA sequence: TGTGCCAGCAGACGTAGCGGAGGCACTGAAGCTTTCTTT.

The sample holds one count of this clone. This chain uses TRBV2 with TRBJ1-1, with D unclear. The CDR3 sequence is 12 residues long. V shed 6 bases and J shed 1 base, with 6 bases lying between them. CDR1 and CDR2 (germline): SNHLY, FYNNEI. CDR3 residues: CASSTANTEAFF. The CDR3 region has the DNA TGTGCCAGCAGCACAGCGAACACTGAAGCTTTCTTT.

The chain combines TRBV18 with TRBJ1-2; 9 bases are shared with TRBD1. With V trimmed by 2 bases and J by 4 bases, 11 bases remained unmatched. CDR1 and CDR2 from the germline V gene are KGHSH and LQKENI. The CDR3 is 17 amino acids. CDR3: CASSPSLWTGVTYGYTF. Here the CDR3 DNA reads TGTGCCAGCTCACCAAGTTTGTGGACAGGGGTGACCTATGGCTACACCTTC. Looking up the rest from reference TRBV18 and TRBJ1-2 gives the full variable domain: NAGVMQNPRHLVRRRGQEARLRCSPMKGHSHVYWYRQLPEEGLKFMVYLQKENIIDESGMPKERFSAEFPKEGPSILRIQQVVRGDSAAYFCASSPSLWTGVTYGYTFGSGTRLTVV.

The chain joins TRBV30 to TRBJ1-2; D might be TRBD1 (6 bases). V was pared by 1 base and J by 3 bases, with 9 bases between. Germline CDR1 GTSNPN, CDR2 SVGIG (reference sequence). The CDR3 sequence is 13 residues long. The CDR3 region has the DNA TGTGCCTGGAGTGGGAACAGGGACTATGGCTACACCTTC. Translated: CAWSGNRDYGYTF.

The genes are TRBV5-1 and TRBJ2-7; D is ambiguous. Trimming removed 4 bases at V and 2 bases at J, with 7 bases between. This CDR3 spans 12 amino acids. Germline CDR1 reads SGHRS; CDR2 reads YFSETQ. This CDR3 reads CASSAPTYEQYF. The CDR3 region has the DNA TGCGCCAGCAGCGCCCCTACCTACGAGCAGTACTTC. Combining the CDR3 with reference TRBV5-1 and TRBJ2-7 gives the whole variable domain KAGVTQTPRYLIKTRGQQVTLSCSPISGHRSVSWYQQTPGQGLQFLFEYFSETQRNKGNFPGRFSGRQFSNSRSEMNVSTLELGDSALYLCASSAPTYEQYFGPGTRLTVT.

This rearrangement joins TRBV15 to TRBJ2-2; 9 bases match TRBD2. Trimming at V came to 5 bases and at J to 7 bases, leaving 17 bases not matched to a gene. The CDR3 spans 18 residues. Germline V gives CDR1 LNHNV, CDR2 YYDKDF (reference sequence). The CDR3 region is CATSLPWGLAGRVGELFF. Written as DNA, the CDR3 is TGTGCCACCAGCCTCCCCTGGGGGCTAGCGGGAAGGGTCGGGGAGCTGTTTTTT.

This clone was detected a few times. The chain links TRBV24-1 to TRBJ2-5, with 8 positions matching TRBD1. CDR1 is KGHDR and CDR2 is SFDVKD in the germline V gene. The CDR3 runs to 15 residues. With V trimmed by 1 base and J by 3 bases, 3 bases remained unmatched. CDR3 nucleotide sequence: TGTGCCACCAGTGATTTCGGACAGGGAAAAGAGACCCAGTACTTC. Protein: CATSDFGQGKETQYF.